This is a list of T cell receptor beta chains from one sample in a study of vaccination and CD4 T cells after COVID-19. TCRdb fed the PCR reads into MiXCR, producing one record per CDR3 protein. The data contain roughly 22,000 distinct CDR3 sequences, about three fifths of them singletons. For these TCRs, the target antigens are not known. Input material: CD4+ T cells from blood, cultured in vitro. The origin of the receptors is a human donor who had recovered from COVID-19. The CDR3 runs from the conserved cysteine through the conserved F or W. Fields, in order: D gene, V gene, J gene, clone size, CDR3 protein, CDR3 DNA. D genes are given only for firm matches. A row's size may be missing; if present it is once, few, many or a size class.

.	TRBV28	TRBJ1-1	.	CASSLLRRKRNTEAFF	TGTGCCAGCAGTTTATTGCGACGGAAAAGGAACACTGAAGCTTTCTTT
TRBD2	TRBV30	TRBJ2-7	once	CAWSTDSGRGLGQYF	TGTGCCTGGAGTACGGATAGCGGGAGAGGTCTGGGGCAGTACTTC
.	TRBV27	TRBJ1-2	.	CASSSRPEGYTF	TGTGCCAGCAGTTCCAGACCCGAGGGCTACACCTTC
TRBD2	TRBV24-1	TRBJ2-5	few	CATSAGGSQETQYF	TGTGCCACCTCAGCGGGGGGCTCTCAAGAGACCCAGTACTTC
.	TRBV20-1	TRBJ1-4	few	CSAPSDRPRGEKLFF	TGCAGTGCTCCTTCAGACCGGCCCCGAGGTGAAAAACTGTTTTTT
.	TRBV6-1	TRBJ2-5	.	CASRHLLAQYF	TGTGCCAGCAGGCACCTGCTGGCCCAGTACTTC
.	TRBV27	TRBJ1-2	.	CASTSGGYTF	TGTGCCAGCACGAGCGGGGGCTACACCTTC
.	TRBV7-8	TRBJ2-7	.	CASSLGYQGYEQYF	TGTGCCAGCAGCTTAGGATATCAGGGCTACGAGCAGTACTTC
TRBD1	TRBV6-2/TRBV6-3	TRBJ2-7	.	CASSHNPSTGGANRQYF	TGTGCCAGCAGCCACAACCCCTCGACAGGGGGCGCGAATCGGCAGTACTTC
.	TRBV7-2	TRBJ2-7	.	CASSPRRYYEQYF	TGTGCCAGCAGCCCTCGGAGGTACTACGAGCAGTACTTC
TRBD2	TRBV20-1	TRBJ2-3	few	CSAEAGGAGGGGTNTQYF	TGCAGTGCCGAGGCCGGTGGAGCGGGAGGAGGTGGGACGAATACGCAGTATTTT
.	TRBV27	TRBJ2-6	.	CASSSSGAGANVLTF	TGTGCCAGCAGTTCTTCAGGGGCTGGGGCCAACGTCCTGACTTTC
.	TRBV18	TRBJ2-1	.	CASSPAPRSDEQFF	TGTGCCAGCTCACCAGCGCCCCGTAGCGATGAGCAGTTCTTC
.	TRBV5-1	TRBJ1-1	.	CASSLEGRTGEAFF	TGCGCCAGCAGCTTGGAAGGGCGAACAGGGGAAGCTTTCTTT
.	TRBV6-5	TRBJ1-1	few	CASSYSDNLNTEAFF	TGTGCCAGCAGTTACTCCGACAACCTGAACACTGAAGCTTTCTTT
.	TRBV4-3	TRBJ1-5	once	CASSLTSNQPQHF	TGCGCCAGCAGCTTGACGAGCAATCAGCCCCAGCATTTT
.	TRBV11-2	TRBJ1-6	.	CASSSQDMGISPLHF	TGTGCCAGCAGCTCCCAGGACATGGGGATATCACCCCTCCACTTT
.	TRBV28	TRBJ1-2	.	CASSFRGATSFDYTF	TGTGCCAGCAGTTTCCGAGGGGCCACCTCCTTTGACTACACCTTC
TRBD1	TRBV6-1	TRBJ2-5	.	CASRTGAGAQYF	TGTGCCAGCAGAACAGGGGCTGGGGCCCAGTACTTC
.	TRBV20-1	TRBJ2-7	.	CSARGAPARGGGYEQYF	TGCAGTGCTAGAGGGGCCCCCGCCAGGGGGGGAGGATACGAGCAGTACTTC